The T cell receptor (beta chain) under discussion was sequenced for a study of beta chain features in type 1 diabetes (dated 2018 in TCRdb). Background for the entire study: Mean age, gender distribution, total cell number and subset yield were not different between patients and healthy donors. Across all samples, 107,917,701 sorted cells were examined, and cell number per subset correlated strongly with RNA yield. Regulatory and stem cell-like memory subsets were obtained from only 8 patients and roughly eight healthy donors, while naive and central memory subsets were obtained from all 30 or so donors. The study compared the TCRB repertoires of sorted circulating CD4+ T cell subsets in recently diagnosed type 1 diabetes patients with those in matched healthy donors.

The High Capacity cDNA Reverse Transcription Kit was used to reverse transcribe all of the isolated RNA, meaning that expressed TCRB transcripts were what got sequenced. Naive, central memory and regulatory T cell samples underwent deep immunoSEQ sequencing, averaging about 3.5 million total reads per sample. Sorted cells were lysed in RLT buffer, and RNA was extracted using DNase-treated RNeasy Micro or Mini kits according to cell number. Each cell subset was processed on its own to prevent cross-contamination, while patient and healthy donor samples were processed together. The immunoSEQ multiplex PCR was used to amplify TCRB sequences from cDNA, yielding 87-bp fragments that span the CDR3 region. Sequencing of the amplicons was performed on the Illumina HiSeq platform. From the authors' description of their analysis: Synthetic template baselines were used to correct PCR bias computationally, reads within Hamming distance 2 were collapsed together, and singletons that could not be merged were discarded. Reads were aligned to IMGT to assign V, D and J genes, CDR3 length, and insertions or deletions at six rearrangement sites. Clonotype counts were normalized to sorted cell number within each subset before computing true diversity and Gini coefficients with the tcR R package. The overlap coefficient, calculated on TCRB nucleotide sequences, was used to quantify repertoire sharing. Out-of-frame TCRB sequences from naive cells were analyzed to stand in for the pre-selection repertoire. Entries here come from immuneACCESS through TCRdb and include only in-frame sequences with V and J called. Some clones fail to appear in such tables; in the studies checked, an unresolved V gene covers under half of the shortfall, and the cause of the remainder is unknown. V, J and clone size are those of that table, while D and trimming were read from the DNA. The table for this sample lists over 650,000 clones; more than 12% of them were counted only once. The top ten constitute 0.035% to 0.04% of the sample.

V is clipped by 1 base and J by 5 bases, and the sequence between their germline boundaries is 12 bases long. Counted from cysteine to phenylalanine, this CDR3 has 13 amino acids. The retained sequence is limited to the CDR3, 39 bases, with the frame set at the first base. The germline V gene specifies SQVTM as CDR1 and ANQGSEA as CDR2. A word on this clone: The specificity of this receptor is unknown. Per-base quality was not reported, and no clone a single base away is much larger than it.

Each donor gave one peripheral blood draw, about 100 mL on average, collected into heparinised tubes. A BD FACSAria II and a panel including CD45RO, CCR7, CD25, CD127, CD95 and CD27 were used to sort naive, central memory, regulatory and stem cell-like memory CD4+ T cells. A purity above 98% was achieved for all sorted populations. PBMCs were separated immediately by Lymphoprep density gradient centrifugation and were stained directly, without being cultured. So that batch effects would be minimized, each experiment stained and sorted samples in pairs, pairing one healthy donor with one patient. Broader findings and caveats from the paper: Type 1 diabetes patients showed a moderate but significant shortening of TCRB CDR3 length in all four CD4+ subsets. Naive, central memory and regulatory TCRB repertoires appeared to be more alike among patients than among healthy donors. PCR may preferentially amplify shorter templates, but because patient and control samples were amplified and corrected together, any resulting skew would affect both groups equally. Because small numbers of individuals were included in the HLA sub-analyses, any influence of HLA type on TCRB rearrangement was left unresolved. Patients with type 1 diabetes made fewer insertions and deleted more nucleotides at VDJ recombination sites, implying thymic rearrangement abnormalities. Sequencing cDNA rather than genomic DNA could over-represent highly expressing activated cells, although activation and CD3 levels did not differ between groups.

Sequenced sample: naive CD4+ T cells from blood. The cell subset or site label of this sample denotes: true naive CD4+ T cells. The sequence joins TRBV29-1 to TRBJ2-7; possibly the D gene is TRBD1, per 5 matching bases. This TCR was sampled from a man younger than 35 with type 1 diabetes. The DNA sequence is given as TGCAGCGTTGAAGGGGCAGGGTTAAACGAGCAGTACTTC. It codes for CSVEGAGLNEQYF.